This T cell receptor (beta chain) derives from a study of blood T cell repertoires in COVID-19. Study summary: COVID-19 samples from acute and convalescent phases originated in the United States, Italy and Spain. T cells, B-cell-depleted T cells, or PBMCs supplied cDNA or gDNA.

Authors' data handling: Amplification with reference gene primers provided the estimates of nucleated cell counts. TCRdb keeps only in-frame clones here, not all; method: immunoSEQ multiplex PCR. V and J calls and clone size are given by that table; D and trimming were obtained from the DNA. The table has about 240,000 clones, about 90% seen once; the top ten hold around 3%. The V gene lost 0 bases and the J gene lost 3 bases, with 18 bases spanning the gap. The germline CDR1 and CDR2 sequences are LNHDA and SQIVND (reference sequence). The CDR3 runs to 18 residues. The cohort comprised adults aged 18 to 89 years residing in approximately 25 US areas.

Sequences were obtained from PBMCs or T cells enriched from blood (not recorded which). The receptor was derived from a woman aged 40 to 55 with acute COVID-19. The chain joins TRBV19 to TRBJ2-1; D is uncertain. The CDR3 sequence is CASSIDPDLRPFYNEQFF. DNA for the CDR3: TGTGCCAGTAGTATAGATCCTGACTTAAGGCCCTTCTACAATGAGCAGTTCTTC.